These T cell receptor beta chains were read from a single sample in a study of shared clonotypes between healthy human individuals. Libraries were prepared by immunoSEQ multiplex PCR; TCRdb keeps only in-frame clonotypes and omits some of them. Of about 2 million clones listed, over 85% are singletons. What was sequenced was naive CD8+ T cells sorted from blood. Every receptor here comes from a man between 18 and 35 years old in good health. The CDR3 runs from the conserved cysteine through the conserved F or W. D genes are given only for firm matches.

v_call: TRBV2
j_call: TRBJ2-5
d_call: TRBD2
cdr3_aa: CASSDWRREPGETQYF
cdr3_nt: TGTGCCAGCAGTGATTGGCGGCGGGAGCCGGGAGAGACCCAGTACTTC

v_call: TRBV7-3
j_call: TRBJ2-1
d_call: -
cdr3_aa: CASSLSPGMGENEQFF
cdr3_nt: TGTGCCAGCAGCTTAAGTCCAGGGATGGGGGAAAATGAGCAGTTCTTC

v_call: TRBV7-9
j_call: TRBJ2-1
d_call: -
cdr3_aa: CASSLGLSAYNEQFF
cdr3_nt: TGTGCCAGCAGCTTGGGCCTAAGCGCCTACAATGAGCAGTTCTTC

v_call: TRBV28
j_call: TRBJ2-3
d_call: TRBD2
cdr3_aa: CASSIWRGTIREERDTQYF
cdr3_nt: TGTGCCAGCAGTATATGGCGGGGGACGATCCGAGAGGAAAGGGATACGCAGTATTTT

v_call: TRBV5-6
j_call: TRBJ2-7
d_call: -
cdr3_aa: CASSLGAAVEQYF
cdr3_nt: TGTGCCAGCAGCTTGGGTGCAGCGGTCGAGCAGTACTTC

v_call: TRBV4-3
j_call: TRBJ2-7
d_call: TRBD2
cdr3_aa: CASSLQTRLAGGSYEQYF
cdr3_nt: TGCGCCAGCAGCCTACAGACACGACTAGCGGGAGGTTCCTACGAGCAGTACTTC

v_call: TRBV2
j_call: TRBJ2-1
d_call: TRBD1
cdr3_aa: CATGQGYNEQFF
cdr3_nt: TGTGCCACCGGACAGGGCTACAATGAGCAGTTCTTC

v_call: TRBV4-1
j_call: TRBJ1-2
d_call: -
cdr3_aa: CASSYGGSPLYGYTF
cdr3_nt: TGCGCCAGCAGCTACGGAGGATCACCTCTTTATGGCTACACCTTC

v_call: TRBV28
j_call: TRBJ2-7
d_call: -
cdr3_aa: CASSPGPITYEQYF
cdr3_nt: TGTGCCAGCAGCCCGGGACCAATTACCTACGAGCAGTACTTC

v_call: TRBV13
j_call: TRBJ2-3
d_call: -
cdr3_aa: CASSWRRTDSTDTQYF
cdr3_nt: TGTGCCAGCAGCTGGAGACGGACGGATAGCACAGATACGCAGTATTTT

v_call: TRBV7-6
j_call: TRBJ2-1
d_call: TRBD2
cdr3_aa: CASSYRGDNEQFF
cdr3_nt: TGTGCCAGCAGCTACCGGGGGGACAATGAGCAGTTCTTC

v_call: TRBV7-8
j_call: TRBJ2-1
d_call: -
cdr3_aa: CASSSYRVHNEQFF
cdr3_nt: TGTGCCAGCAGCTCCTACAGGGTCCACAATGAGCAGTTCTTC

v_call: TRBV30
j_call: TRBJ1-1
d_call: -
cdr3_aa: CAWRRTEAFF
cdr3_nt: TGTGCCTGGAGGAGGACAGAAGCTTTCTTT